This T cell receptor (beta chain) appears in the sequencing data of a study of blood T cell repertoires in COVID-19. Here immunoSEQ multiplex PCR was the method, and the copy in TCRdb shows in-frame clones only, minus some. The sample consists of around 120,000 clones, approximately 88% of them appearing once. What was sequenced was peripheral blood. This TCR was recovered from a man aged 50 to 59 with acute or convalescent COVID-19.

CDR3 residues: CASSTGGTGKVEQYF. Here the CDR3 DNA reads TGCGCCAGCAGCACCGGGGGGACAGGGAAAGTCGAGCAGTACTTC. The chain carries TRBV5-1 and TRBJ2-7; 9 bases line up with TRBD1. CDR1 is SGHRS, CDR2 YFSETQ, per germline. Trimming at V came to 4 bases and at J to 6 bases, leaving 11 bases not matched to a gene. This CDR3 has 15 amino acids. Variable domain in full (rest from reference TRBV5-1 and TRBJ2-7): KAGVTQTPRYLIKTRGQQVTLSCSPISGHRSVSWYQQTPGQGLQFLFEYFSETQRNKGNFPGRFSGRQFSNSRSEMNVSTLELGDSALYLCASSTGGTGKVEQYFGPGTRLTVT.